A single sample gave rise to the 21 T cell receptor beta chains below, sequenced in a study of T cells in Graves' hyperthyroidism and ophthalmopathy. RNA transcripts served as the template for amplifying TCR beta CDR3 regions. The primer set for the first-round RT-PCR of the TCR CDR3 was HTBI. One entry per CDR3 protein results from TCRdb running MiXCR on the multiplex PCR reads. The sample holds roughly 530,000 distinct CDR3 sequences, 15% to 20% seen once. Material for sequencing was blood. These receptors were collected from a woman aged 18-29 years with Graves' ophthalmopathy.

This clonotype showed up many times. CDR3 nucleotide sequence: TGTGCCAGCAGCCAAGGACAGCCTAATCAGCCCCAGCATTTT. This sequence encodes CASSQGQPNQPQHF. This rearrangement joins TRBV3-1 to TRBJ1-5; the D gene is possibly TRBD1 (5 bases). The V gene lost 1 base and the J gene lost 4 bases, with 8 bases spanning the gap. Germline values: CDR1 LGHDT, CDR2 YNNKEL (reference sequence). This CDR3 contains 14 residues. The variable domain in full, completed from reference TRBV3-1 and TRBJ1-5, reads DTAVSQTPKYLVTQMGNDKSIKCEQNLGHDTMYWYKQDSKKFLKIMFSYNNKELIINETVPNRFSPKSPDKAHLNLHINSLELGDSAVYFCASSQGQPNQPQHFGDGTRLSIL.

This clonotype occurred a few times. CDR3 sequence: CASSVVGEADTQYF. The CDR3 bases are TGTGCCAGCAGCGTAGTGGGAGAGGCAGATACGCAGTATTTT. The chain combines TRBV9 with TRBJ2-3; D is perhaps TRBD2 (5 bases). CDR1 and CDR2 (germline): SGDLS, YYNGEE. There are 14 residues in the CDR3. With 0 bases removed from V and 4 bases from J, the gap between germline ends came to 9 bases. The variable domain in full, completed from reference TRBV9 and TRBJ2-3, reads DSGVTQTPKHLITATGQRVTLRCSPRSGDLSVYWYQQSLDQGLQFLIQYYNGEERAKGNILERFSAQQFPDLHSELNLSSLELGDSALYFCASSVVGEADTQYFGPGTRLTVL.

The table lists this clonotype with many counts. The chain has TRBV29-1 and TRBJ1-1; 7 nucleotides match TRBD1. Germline V gene data show CDR1 as SQVTM and CDR2 as ANQGSEA. CDR3 length: 12 residues. Unmatched junction bases numbered 5, after V lost 5 bases and J lost 5 bases. DNA of the CDR3: TGCAGCGTTAGTAGGGGGCGAACTGAAGCTTTCTTT. Translating gives CSVSRGRTEAFF.

This clonotype was seen at least ten times. V and J are TRBV11-2 and TRBJ2-1; D might be TRBD1 (6 bases). V lost 5 bases and J 3 bases, leaving 8 bases between the germline ends. Germline V gene lookup returns CDR1 SGHAT and CDR2 FQNNGV. The CDR3 runs to 13 residues. This CDR3 is CASSRQDYNEQFF. The CDR3 nucleotides read TGTGCCAGCAGCCGACAGGACTACAATGAGCAGTTCTTC.

The chain joins TRBV29-1 to TRBJ1-6; D remains unclear. CDR1 and CDR2 (germline): SQVTM, ANQGSEA. With 6 bases removed from V and 10 bases from J, the gap between germline ends came to 13 bases. The CDR3 loop spans 12 amino acids. The CDR3 protein is CSVLDGPSPLHF. CDR3 bases: TGCAGCGTGCTGGACGGACCATCACCCCTCCACTTT.

This clonotype was recorded a few times. The V call is TRBV14, the J call TRBJ2-2; no definite D call. V lost 1 base and J 2 bases, leaving 11 bases between the germline ends. Germline-derived CDR1 and CDR2 are SGHDN and FVKESK. The CDR3 consists of 16 residues. The DNA for the CDR3 is TGTGCCAGCAGCCAAGTCAGTGGCGGTAACACCGGGGAGCTGTTTTTT. Amino acid sequence: CASSQVSGGNTGELFF.

This chain joins TRBV9 and TRBJ1-1, with D tentatively TRBD1 (5 bases). Germline V gives CDR1 SGDLS, CDR2 YYNGEE. V lost 3 bases, J lost 7 bases, and 13 bases lay in between. CDR3 length equals 13 residues. This CDR3 is CASSATGDNEAFF. CDR3 in DNA: TGTGCCAGCAGCGCCACAGGTGACAATGAAGCTTTCTTT.

The genes are TRBV27 and TRBJ2-7; 8 bases map to TRBD1. The germline CDR1 and CDR2 sequences are MNHEY and SMNVEV (reference sequence). With V trimmed by 1 base and J by 4 bases, 0 bases remained unmatched. The CDR3 loop spans 13 amino acids. CDR3 sequence reads: CASSLWTGYEQYF. The CDR3 coding sequence is TGTGCCAGCAGTTTATGGACAGGGTACGAGCAGTACTTC.

This clonotype has at least ten counts. This chain uses TRBV6-1 with TRBJ2-3; tentatively, D is TRBD1 (5 bases). The germline V and J ends were trimmed by 10 bases and 6 bases, with 17 bases remaining between them. This CDR3 spans 13 amino acids. Germline loops: CDR1 MNHNS, CDR2 SASEGT. CDR3 protein: CATTQGRSDTQYF. The DNA for the CDR3 is TGTGCCACGACCCAGGGAAGATCGGATACGCAGTATTTT.

In this sample, this clonotype turned up many times. This chain links TRBV7-8 with TRBJ2-1; D perhaps matches TRBD1 (6 bases). The CDR3 runs to 15 residues. CDR1 and CDR2 (germline): SGHVS, FQNEAQ. V lost 4 bases to trimming and J lost 8 bases, with 18 bases between them. The CDR3 coding sequence is TGTGCCAGCAGCTCCCGGGACACCGAGCGCGATGAGCAGTTCTTC. Its translation is CASSSRDTERDEQFF.

This clonotype was counted once. The CDR3 loop is CASSPLGTGYGYTF. CDR3 nucleotides: TGTGCCAGCAGCCCCCTCGGGACAGGCTATGGCTACACCTTC. The chain recombines TRBV3-1 with TRBJ1-2, with 8 positions matching TRBD1. Germline V CDR1 and CDR2: LGHDT, YNNKEL (reference sequence). With 4 bases clipped from V and 4 bases from J, the junction kept 5 bases outside the gene matches. The CDR3 is made up of 14 amino acids.

This clonotype was counted ten times or more. The chain carries TRBV20-1 and TRBJ2-7; D possibly matches TRBD1 or TRBD2 (5 bases each). Germline assignment: CDR1 DFQATT and CDR2 SNEGSKA (reference sequence). V was cut by 2 bases and J by 6 bases, with 20 bases left in between. The CDR3 contains 15 residues. The CDR3 sequence: CSARPTGRPFPEQYF. CDR3 nucleotide sequence: TGCAGTGCTAGACCAACGGGACGGCCTTTCCCCGAGCAGTACTTC.

This clonotype was counted many times. This rearrangement joins TRBV30 to TRBJ2-5, with D unresolved. Germline V gene data show CDR1 as GTSNPN and CDR2 as SVGIG (reference sequence). The CDR3 length is 13 residues. The V end was cut by 1 base, the J end by 5 bases, with 11 bases between. The CDR3 region is CAWSGTYGETQYF. CDR3 nucleotides: TGTGCCTGGAGTGGAACATACGGCGAGACCCAGTACTTC.

This clonotype was recorded at least ten times. The J gene is TRBJ1-5, the V gene TRBV2, with D possibly TRBD1 on 6 matching bases. This CDR3 region has 14 residues. The germline V gene has CDR1 SNHLY and CDR2 FYNNEI. V lost 4 bases and J lost 2, with 9 bases in between. CDR3 sequence reads: CASSVGGGNQPQHF. The CDR3 region has the DNA TGTGCCAGCAGTGTCGGGGGCGGCAATCAGCCCCAGCATTTT. The full variable domain, in which reference TRBV2 and TRBJ1-5 provide the parts outside the CDR3, is EPEVTQTPSHQVTQMGQEVILRCVPISNHLYFYWYRQILGQKVEFLVSFYNNEISEKSEIFDDQFSVERPDGSNFTLKIRSTKLEDSAMYFCASSVGGGNQPQHFGDGTRLSIL.

This clonotype was counted only a few times. The chain employs TRBV19 and TRBJ2-1; 11 bases fit TRBD2. Germline loops: CDR1 LNHDA, CDR2 SQIVND (reference sequence). With 3 bases clipped from V and 8 bases from J, the junction kept 6 bases outside the gene matches. This CDR3 region has 15 residues. The CDR3, as DNA: TGTGCCAGTAGTATTACTAGCGGGAGCCCCCATGAGCAGTTCTTC. It encodes CASSITSGSPHEQFF.

This clonotype was counted between two and nine times. CDR3 loop: CASSFLGNDGYTF. In DNA form, the CDR3 reads TGTGCCAGCAGCTTTTTGGGGAATGATGGCTACACCTTC. The V call is TRBV13, the J call TRBJ1-2; D is unresolved. CDR3 size: 13 residues. The V and J ends lost 3 bases and 6 bases respectively, with 11 bases between them. The V gene's germline CDR1 is PRHDT and CDR2 FYEKMQ (reference sequence).

This clonotype was recorded only once. Possible read error: a much larger clone is one base away. V gene TRBV29-1 combines with J gene TRBJ2-3; TRBD2 aligns across 8 bases. The CDR3 loop spans 13 amino acids. Germline CDR1 SQVTM, CDR2 ANQGSEA. V was clipped by 8 bases and J by 5 bases; unmatched bases: 9. CDR3 in DNA: TGCAGCATTGGAGGGCTAGCGGGAGATACGCAGTATTTT. This encodes CSIGGLAGDTQYF.

This clonotype was seen many times. The gene calls are TRBV5-1 and TRBJ1-2, with D possibly being TRBD1 (5 bases). The CDR3 is 15 amino acids. Germline V gives CDR1 SGHRS, CDR2 YFSETQ. Trimming stripped 0 bases from V and 3 bases from J, with 12 bases between. As DNA, the CDR3 is TGCGCCAGCAGCTTGGGTGCAGGGCGCTACTATGGCTACACCTTC. It is translated as CASSLGAGRYYGYTF. Drawing the rest from reference TRBV5-1 and TRBJ1-2, the complete variable domain is KAGVTQTPRYLIKTRGQQVTLSCSPISGHRSVSWYQQTPGQGLQFLFEYFSETQRNKGNFPGRFSGRQFSNSRSEMNVSTLELGDSALYLCASSLGAGRYYGYTFGSGTRLTVV.

CDR3 protein: CASSFGLSSTDTQYF. CDR3 coding DNA: TGTGCCAGCAGTTTTGGGCTTTCTAGCACAGATACGCAGTATTTT. The rearrangement joins TRBV28 to TRBJ2-3, with D unresolved. Germline CDR1 is MDHEN and CDR2 is SYDVKM. V lost 3 bases to trimming and J lost 0 bases, with 10 bases between them. This CDR3 is 15 amino acids long.

The chain joins TRBV28 to TRBJ2-1; D ambiguous. The germline V gene has CDR1 MDHEN and CDR2 SYDVKM. The CDR3 extends over 12 amino acids. Deletions cut 2 bases from V and 8 bases from J, with 7 bases between. The CDR3 sequence is CASSLAAHEQFF. The CDR3 coding sequence is TGTGCCAGCAGTTTAGCCGCGCATGAGCAGTTCTTC.

The chain recombines TRBV10-3 with TRBJ2-2; TRBD1 matches at 9 bases. The ends lost 5 bases at V and 5 bases at J; junction bases unmatched: 15. Looked up from germline, CDR1 is ENHRY and CDR2 is SYGVKD. The CDR3 extends over 18 amino acids. This CDR3 is CAISRLDLGQGRTGELFF. CDR3 nucleotide sequence: TGTGCCATCAGTAGGTTGGACTTGGGACAGGGACGAACCGGGGAGCTGTTTTTT.